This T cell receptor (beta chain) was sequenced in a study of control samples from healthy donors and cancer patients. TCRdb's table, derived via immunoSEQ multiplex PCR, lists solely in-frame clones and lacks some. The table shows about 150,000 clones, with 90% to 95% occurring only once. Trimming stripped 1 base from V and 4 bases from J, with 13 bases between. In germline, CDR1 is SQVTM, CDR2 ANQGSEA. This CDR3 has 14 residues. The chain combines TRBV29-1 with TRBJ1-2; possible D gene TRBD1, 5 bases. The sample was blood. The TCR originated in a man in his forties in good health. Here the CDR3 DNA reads TGCAGCGTTGAAGTTACTCGGGACGGCTATGGCTACACCTTC. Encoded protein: CSVEVTRDGYGYTF.